These T cell receptor beta chains were read from a single sample in a study of cytomegalovirus exposure and HLA in healthy donors. TCRdb's copy holds only in-frame clones and misses some; the assay was immunoSEQ multiplex PCR. Among some 69,000 clones listed, nearly 96% were seen once. Sample: PBMCs. The receptors were sampled from a woman aged 18-29 years in good health and CMV-seropositive. Each CDR3 is given with its conserved first and last residue. A D gene is named only where the DNA matches it firmly. Expanded clones get a size class; other rows say once, few or many, or leave the size out.

size | J | D | V | DNA | CDR3
. | TRBJ2-2 | . | TRBV4-1 | TGCGCCAGCAGCCAAGACCAAGGCGGCGGGGAGCTGTTTTTT | CASSQDQGGGELFF
once | TRBJ2-3 | . | TRBV28 | TGTGCCAGCAGCCAGTCGAGGGGACTTACAGATACGCAGTATTTT | CASSQSRGLTDTQYF
. | TRBJ2-5 | TRBD2 | TRBV28 | TGTGCCAGCAGTTTATTCCCACAAACTAGCGGGAAGGAGACCCAGTACTTC | CASSLFPQTSGKETQYF
. | TRBJ2-7 | TRBD2 | TRBV7-8 | TGTGCCAGCAGCCAGACTAGCGCGTACTACGAGCAGTACTTC | CASSQTSAYYEQYF
. | TRBJ2-5 | . | TRBV29-1 | TGCAGCGGTCTGACAGTAGGAGAGACCCAGTACTTC | CSGLTVGETQYF
. | TRBJ1-3 | . | TRBV11-3 | TGTGCCAGCAGCTTAACAAACGGAAACACCATATATTTT | CASSLTNGNTIYF
few | TRBJ2-7 | TRBD1 | TRBV11-3 | TGTGCCAGCAGCGCTTTCCGGGACAGGGCACGCGAGCAGTACTTC | CASSAFRDRAREQYF
. | TRBJ2-1 | TRBD2 | TRBV27 | TGTGCCAGCAGTTCTCTAGCGGGAGCAGGTGAGCAGTTCTTC | CASSSLAGAGEQFF
. | TRBJ2-2 | TRBD2 | TRBV5-1 | TGCGCCAGCAGGGGGATAGCGGGAAACACCGGGGAGCTGTTTTTT | CASRGIAGNTGELFF
. | TRBJ1-2 | . | TRBV27 | TGTGCCAGCAGTCCCCTAGGATTCGGTTCGTATGGCTACACCTTC | CASSPLGFGSYGYTF
. | TRBJ2-5 | TRBD1 | TRBV6-1 | TGTGCCAGCAGTCAAGTCCCGGGACAGGGAACACAAGAGACCCAGTACTTC | CASSQVPGQGTQETQYF
once | TRBJ2-1 | TRBD2 | TRBV29-1 | TGCAGCGTTGAAGCGCACCCGGGACTAGCGGGCGATGAGCAGTTCTTC | CSVEAHPGLAGDEQFF
once | TRBJ1-5 | . | TRBV2 | TGTGCCAGCAGTTTCCGGGTCCGCAGAAATCAGCCCCAGCATTTT | CASSFRVRRNQPQHF
. | TRBJ2-7 | TRBD2 | TRBV4-1 | TGCGCCAGCAGCCAAGGCCTAGGCGGGAGGACGAGCTCCTACGAGCAGTACTTC | CASSQGLGGRTSSYEQYF
. | TRBJ1-1 | . | TRBV15 | TGTGCCACCAGCAAGCCAGGGCGGACTGAAGCTTTCTTT | CATSKPGRTEAFF
. | TRBJ1-1 | . | TRBV18 | TGTGCCAGCTCACCAGCAGGTACCCCTAACACTGAAGCTTTCTTT | CASSPAGTPNTEAFF
. | TRBJ1-2 | . | TRBV28 | TGTGCCAGCAGTTTCGTCGGCGGTACACTCGCTAACTATGGCTACACCTTC | CASSFVGGTLANYGYTF
. | TRBJ2-1 | TRBD2 | TRBV14 | TGTGCCAGAGGATCTAGCGGGAGGCTCTACAATGAGCAGTTCTTC | CARGSSGRLYNEQFF
few | TRBJ2-3 | . | TRBV2 | TGTGCCAGCAGTTGGACTGAGCCTAGCACAGATACGCAGTATTTT | CASSWTEPSTDTQYF
once | TRBJ2-1 | TRBD2 | TRBV7-6 | TGTGCCAGCAGCCCCGGCCGGACTAGCGGGAGACTTGAGCAGTTCTTC | CASSPGRTSGRLEQFF